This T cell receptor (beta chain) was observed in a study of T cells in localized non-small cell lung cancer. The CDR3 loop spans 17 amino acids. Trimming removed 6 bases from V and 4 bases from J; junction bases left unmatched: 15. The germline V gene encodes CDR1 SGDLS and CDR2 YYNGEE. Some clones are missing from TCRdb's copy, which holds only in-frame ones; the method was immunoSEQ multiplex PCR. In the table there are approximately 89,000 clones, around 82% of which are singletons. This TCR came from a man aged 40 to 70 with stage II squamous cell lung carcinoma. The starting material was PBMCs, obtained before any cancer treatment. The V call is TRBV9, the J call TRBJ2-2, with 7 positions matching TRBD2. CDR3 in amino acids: CASTLAGDGSITGELFF. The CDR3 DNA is TGTGCCAGCACCCTGGCGGGGGACGGCAGTATCACCGGGGAGCTGTTTTTT.